This TCR beta chain was documented in a study of graft-versus-host responses after intestinal transplantation. CDR1 is MGHRA and CDR2 is YSYEKL in the germline V gene. This CDR3 region has 22 residues. V was pared by 2 bases and J by 2 bases, with 18 bases of the junction left unmatched. About this clone: Its cognate antigen is unknown.

This table comes from immunoSEQ multiplex PCR, and its TCRdb copy is limited to in-frame clones, with some not included. The table lists 90,000 to 150,000 clones, about 95% of them singletons, with over 2.5% in the top ten. The V call is TRBV4-1, the J call TRBJ2-1; 13 nucleotides agree with TRBD2. The sequences come from unstimulated CD8+ T cells sorted from spleen or lymph node cells, collected before intestinal transplant. The source is a human donor who received an intestinal transplant. The CDR3 DNA is TGCGCCAGCAGCCAATCCACCCCACTAGCGGGAGGGCCGGTAGGCGCCTACAATGAGCAGTTCTTC. As protein: CASSQSTPLAGGPVGAYNEQFF.